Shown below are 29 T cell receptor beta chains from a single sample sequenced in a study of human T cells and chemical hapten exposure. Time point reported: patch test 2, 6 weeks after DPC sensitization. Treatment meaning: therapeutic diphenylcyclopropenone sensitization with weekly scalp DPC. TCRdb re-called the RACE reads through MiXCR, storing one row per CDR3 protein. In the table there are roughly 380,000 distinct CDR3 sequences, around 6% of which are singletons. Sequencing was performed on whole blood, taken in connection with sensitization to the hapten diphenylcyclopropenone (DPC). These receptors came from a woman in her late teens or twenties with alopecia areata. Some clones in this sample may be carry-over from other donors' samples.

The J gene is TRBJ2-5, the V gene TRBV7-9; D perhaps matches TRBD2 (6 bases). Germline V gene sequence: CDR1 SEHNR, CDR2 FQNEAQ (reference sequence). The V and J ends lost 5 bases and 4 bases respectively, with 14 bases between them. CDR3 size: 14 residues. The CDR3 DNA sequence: TGTGCCAGCAGCCCCGGGACTGTACTAGAGACCCAGTACTTC. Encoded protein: CASSPGTVLETQYF.

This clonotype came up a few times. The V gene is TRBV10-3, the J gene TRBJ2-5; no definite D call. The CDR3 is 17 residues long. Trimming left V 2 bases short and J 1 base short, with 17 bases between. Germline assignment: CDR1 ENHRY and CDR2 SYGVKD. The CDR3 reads CAISEGGGPGFQETQYF. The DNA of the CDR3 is TGTGCCATCAGTGAGGGTGGTGGTCCCGGATTCCAAGAGACCCAGTACTTC.

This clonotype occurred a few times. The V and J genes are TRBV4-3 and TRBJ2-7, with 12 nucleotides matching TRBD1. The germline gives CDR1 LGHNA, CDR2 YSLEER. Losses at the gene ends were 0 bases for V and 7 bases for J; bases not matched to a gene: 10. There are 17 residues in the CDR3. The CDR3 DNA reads TGCGCCAGCAGCCAAGAGGTACTGGGACAGGGGGCAGGGGAGCAGTACTTC. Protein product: CASSQEVLGQGAGEQYF.

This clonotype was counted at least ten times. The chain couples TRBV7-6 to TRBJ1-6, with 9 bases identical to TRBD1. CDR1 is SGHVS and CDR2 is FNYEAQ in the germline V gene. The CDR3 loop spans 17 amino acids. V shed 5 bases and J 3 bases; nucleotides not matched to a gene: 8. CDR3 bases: TGTGCCAGCAGCCTCTACAGGGGGCCCTACTATAATTCACCCCTCCACTTT. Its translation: CASSLYRGPYYNSPLHF.

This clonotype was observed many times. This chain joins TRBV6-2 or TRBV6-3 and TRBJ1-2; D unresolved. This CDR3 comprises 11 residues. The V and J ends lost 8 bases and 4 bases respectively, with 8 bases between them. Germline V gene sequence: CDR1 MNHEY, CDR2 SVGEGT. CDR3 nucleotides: TGTGCCAGCCATGACGGCTATGGCTACACCTTC. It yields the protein CASHDGYGYTF.

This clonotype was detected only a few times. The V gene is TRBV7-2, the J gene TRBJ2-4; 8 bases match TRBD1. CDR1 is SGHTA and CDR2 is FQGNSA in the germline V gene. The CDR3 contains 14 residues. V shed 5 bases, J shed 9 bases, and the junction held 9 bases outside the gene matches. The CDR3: CASSRKIQGVIQYF. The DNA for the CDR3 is TGTGCCAGCAGCCGAAAAATACAGGGGGTCATTCAGTACTTC.

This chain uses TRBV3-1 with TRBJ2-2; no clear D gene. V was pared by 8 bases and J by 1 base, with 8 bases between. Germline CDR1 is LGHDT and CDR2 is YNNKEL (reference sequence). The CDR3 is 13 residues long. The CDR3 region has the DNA TGTGCCAGCGACGACGTGAACACCGGGGAGCTGTTTTTT. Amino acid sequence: CASDDVNTGELFF.

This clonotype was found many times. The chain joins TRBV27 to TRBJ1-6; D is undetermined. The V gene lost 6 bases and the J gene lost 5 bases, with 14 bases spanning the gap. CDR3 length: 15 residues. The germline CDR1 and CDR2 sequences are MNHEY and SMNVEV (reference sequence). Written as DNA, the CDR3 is TGTGCCAGCAGCCCGATCGGACGCGATAATTCACCCCTCCACTTT. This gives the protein CASSPIGRDNSPLHF.

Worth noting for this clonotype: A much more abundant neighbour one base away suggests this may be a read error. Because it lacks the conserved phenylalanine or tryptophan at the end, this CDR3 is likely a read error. The DNA of the CDR3 is TGTGCCAGCAGGGGACACCATAATTCACCCCTCCACTCT. This encodes CASRGHHNSPLHS. The chain links TRBV12-3 or TRBV12-4 to TRBJ1-6; TRBD1 is a possible D gene (6 bases). The V end was cut by 6 bases, the J end by 5 bases, with 8 bases between. This CDR3 spans 13 amino acids.

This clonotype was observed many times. The CDR3 nucleotides are TGTGCCAGCAGTTACTCGACGACGGCCCACGCCTACGAGCAGTACTTC. This codes for CASSYSTTAHAYEQYF. This chain connects TRBV6-5 to TRBJ2-7; D gene uncertain. V lost 0 bases, J lost 2 bases, and 14 bases lay in between. This CDR3 spans 16 amino acids. CDR1 and CDR2 from the germline V gene are MNHEY and SVGAGI.

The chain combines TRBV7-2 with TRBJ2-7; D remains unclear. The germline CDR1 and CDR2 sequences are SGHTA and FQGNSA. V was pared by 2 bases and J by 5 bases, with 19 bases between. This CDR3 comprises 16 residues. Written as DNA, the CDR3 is TGTGCCAGCAGCTTAACGGTTAGGCCCCCAGGCGACGAGCAGTACTTC. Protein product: CASSLTVRPPGDEQYF.

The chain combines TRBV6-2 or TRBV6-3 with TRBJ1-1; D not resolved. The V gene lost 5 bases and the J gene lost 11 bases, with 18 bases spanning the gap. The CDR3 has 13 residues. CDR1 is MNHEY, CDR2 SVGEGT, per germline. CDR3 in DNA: TGTGCCAGCAGTCAACTTAGCGGGCTTTCTGCTTTCTTT. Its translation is CASSQLSGLSAFF.

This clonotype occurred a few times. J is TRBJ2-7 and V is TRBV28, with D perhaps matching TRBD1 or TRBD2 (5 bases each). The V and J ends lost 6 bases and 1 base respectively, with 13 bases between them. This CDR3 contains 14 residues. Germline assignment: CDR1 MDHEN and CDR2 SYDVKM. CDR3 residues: CASSIGTVSYEQYF. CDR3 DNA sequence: TGTGCCAGCAGCATCGGGACGGTGTCCTACGAGCAGTACTTC. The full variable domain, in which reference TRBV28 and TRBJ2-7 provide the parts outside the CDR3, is DVKVTQSSRYLVKRTGEKVFLECVQDMDHENMFWYRQDPGLGLRLIYFSYDVKMKEKGDIPEGYSVSREKKERFSLILESASTNQTSMYLCASSIGTVSYEQYFGPGTRLTVT.

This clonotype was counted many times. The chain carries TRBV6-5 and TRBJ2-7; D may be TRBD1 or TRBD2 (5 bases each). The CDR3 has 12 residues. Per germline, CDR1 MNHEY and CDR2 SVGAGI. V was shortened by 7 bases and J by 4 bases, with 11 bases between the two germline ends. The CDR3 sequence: CASNRWGYEQYF. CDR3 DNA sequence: TGTGCCAGCAATCGGTGGGGGTACGAGCAGTACTTC.

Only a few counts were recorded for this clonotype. This chain's CDR3 is CASSPTGTGFWEQYF. CDR3 in DNA: TGTGCCAGCAGTCCGACCGGGACAGGGTTTTGGGAGCAGTACTTC. The chain has TRBV28 and TRBJ2-7, with 9 bases identical to TRBD1. The CDR3 contains 15 residues. The V gene end was trimmed by 5 bases and the J gene end by 7 bases; junction bases not matched to a gene: 12. Germline CDR1 and CDR2: MDHEN and SYDVKM.

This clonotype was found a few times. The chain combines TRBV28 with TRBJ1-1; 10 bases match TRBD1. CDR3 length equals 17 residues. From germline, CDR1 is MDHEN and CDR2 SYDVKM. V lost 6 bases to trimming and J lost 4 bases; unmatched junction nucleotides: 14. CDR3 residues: CASRTGTGDYEGTEAFF. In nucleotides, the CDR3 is TGTGCCAGCAGGACCGGGACAGGGGATTATGAGGGCACTGAAGCTTTCTTT. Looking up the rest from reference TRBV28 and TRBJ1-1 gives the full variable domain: DVKVTQSSRYLVKRTGEKVFLECVQDMDHENMFWYRQDPGLGLRLIYFSYDVKMKEKGDIPEGYSVSREKKERFSLILESASTNQTSMYLCASRTGTGDYEGTEAFFGQGTRLTVV.

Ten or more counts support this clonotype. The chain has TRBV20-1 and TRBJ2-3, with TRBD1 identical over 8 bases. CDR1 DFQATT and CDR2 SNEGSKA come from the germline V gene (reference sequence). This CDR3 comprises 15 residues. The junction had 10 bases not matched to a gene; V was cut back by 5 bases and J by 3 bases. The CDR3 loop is CSAPRTGSWTDTQYF. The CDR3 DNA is TGCAGTGCTCCCCGGACAGGGAGTTGGACAGATACGCAGTATTTT.

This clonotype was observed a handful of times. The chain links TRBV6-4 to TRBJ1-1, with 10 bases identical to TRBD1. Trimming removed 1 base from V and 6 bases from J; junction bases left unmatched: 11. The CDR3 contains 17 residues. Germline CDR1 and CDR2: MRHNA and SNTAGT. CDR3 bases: TGTGCCAGCAGTGACTGGGACAGGGGTACAACTTTTCCTGAAGCTTTCTTT. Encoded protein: CASSDWDRGTTFPEAFF.

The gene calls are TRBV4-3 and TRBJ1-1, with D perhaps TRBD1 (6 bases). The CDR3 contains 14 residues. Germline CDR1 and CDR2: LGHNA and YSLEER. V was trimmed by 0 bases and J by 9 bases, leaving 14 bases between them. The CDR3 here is CASSQDRAGEKAFF. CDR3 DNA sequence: TGCGCCAGCAGCCAAGATCGGGCAGGGGAAAAAGCTTTCTTT.

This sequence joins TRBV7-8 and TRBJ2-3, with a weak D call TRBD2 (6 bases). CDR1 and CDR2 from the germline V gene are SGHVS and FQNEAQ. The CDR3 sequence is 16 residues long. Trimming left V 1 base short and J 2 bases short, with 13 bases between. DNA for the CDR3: TGTGCCAGCAGCTTAGGGAGGGAGACTCCCACAGATACGCAGTATTTT. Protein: CASSLGRETPTDTQYF.

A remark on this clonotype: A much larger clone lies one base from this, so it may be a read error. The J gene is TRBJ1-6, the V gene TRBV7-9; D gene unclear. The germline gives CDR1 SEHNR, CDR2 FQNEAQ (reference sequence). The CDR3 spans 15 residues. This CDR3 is CASSLDAAYNAPLHF. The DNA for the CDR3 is TGTGCCAGCAGCTTAGACGCGGCCTATAATGCACCCCTCCACTTT.

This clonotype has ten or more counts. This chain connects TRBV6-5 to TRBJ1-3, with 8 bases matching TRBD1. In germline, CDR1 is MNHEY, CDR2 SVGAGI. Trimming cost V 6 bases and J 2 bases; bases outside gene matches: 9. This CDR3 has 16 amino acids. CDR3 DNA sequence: TGTGCCAGCAGCCTCAGGGGGCAAGGGCCTGGAAACACCATATATTTT. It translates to CASSLRGQGPGNTIYF.

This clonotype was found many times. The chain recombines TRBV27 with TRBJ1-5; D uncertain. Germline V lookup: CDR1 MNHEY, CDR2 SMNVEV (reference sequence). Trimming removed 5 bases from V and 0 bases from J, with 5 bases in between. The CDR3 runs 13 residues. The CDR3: CASSPVSNQPQHF. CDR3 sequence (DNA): TGTGCCAGCAGTCCAGTTAGCAATCAGCCCCAGCATTTT.

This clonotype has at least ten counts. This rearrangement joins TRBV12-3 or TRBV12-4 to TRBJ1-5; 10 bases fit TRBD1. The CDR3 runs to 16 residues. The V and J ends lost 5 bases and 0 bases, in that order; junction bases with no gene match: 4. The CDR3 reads CASSTGTGDSNQPQHF. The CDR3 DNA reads TGTGCCAGCAGTACTGGGACAGGGGATAGCAATCAGCCCCAGCATTTT.

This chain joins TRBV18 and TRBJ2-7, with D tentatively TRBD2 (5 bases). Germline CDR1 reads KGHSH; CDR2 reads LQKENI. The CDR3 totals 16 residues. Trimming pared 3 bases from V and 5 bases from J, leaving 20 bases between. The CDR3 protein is CASSPGVRRKSHEQYF. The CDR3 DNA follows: TGTGCCAGCTCACCCGGGGTTCGGCGGAAGTCCCACGAGCAGTACTTC. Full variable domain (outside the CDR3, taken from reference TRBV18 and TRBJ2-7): NAGVMQNPRHLVRRRGQEARLRCSPMKGHSHVYWYRQLPEEGLKFMVYLQKENIIDESGMPKERFSAEFPKEGPSILRIQQVVRGDSAAYFCASSPGVRRKSHEQYFGPGTRLTVT.

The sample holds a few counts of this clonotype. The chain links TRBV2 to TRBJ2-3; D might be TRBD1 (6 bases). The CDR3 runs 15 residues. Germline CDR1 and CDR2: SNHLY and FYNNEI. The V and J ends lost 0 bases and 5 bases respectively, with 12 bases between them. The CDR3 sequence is CASSEAVTGRDTQYF. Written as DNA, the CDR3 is TGTGCCAGCAGTGAAGCTGTTACAGGGAGAGATACGCAGTATTTT.

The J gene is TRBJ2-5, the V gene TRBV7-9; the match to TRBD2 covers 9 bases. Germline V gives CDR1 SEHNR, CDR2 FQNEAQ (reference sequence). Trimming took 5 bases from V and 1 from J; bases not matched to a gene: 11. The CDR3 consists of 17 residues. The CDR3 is CASSPLRSGGTQETQYF. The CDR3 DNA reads TGTGCCAGCAGCCCCCTTCGTAGCGGGGGAACCCAAGAGACCCAGTACTTC.

CDR3 sequence (DNA): TGCAGTGCTAGTGGGGGGGGAAGCAATCAGCCCCAGCATTTT. Residues: CSASGGGSNQPQHF. V usage is TRBV20-1 and J usage is TRBJ1-5; a possible D gene is TRBD1 (5 bases). Germline V CDR1 and CDR2: DFQATT, SNEGSKA (reference sequence). Trimming took 3 bases from V and 1 from J, leaving 10 bases between them. This CDR3 spans 14 amino acids.

CDR3 DNA: TGCGCCAGCAGCCCCGTAAGCGGGGGGGCCCGAGAGACCCAGTACTTC. It codes for CASSPVSGGARETQYF. The V and J genes are TRBV5-1 and TRBJ2-5; TRBD2 matches at 10 bases. The germline gives CDR1 SGHRS, CDR2 YFSETQ. This CDR3 contains 16 residues. J gave up 4 bases and V 4 bases, and 10 bases lay outside the gene matches.